This T cell receptor (beta chain) comes out of a study of shared clonotypes between healthy human individuals. The study, taken as a whole, reports: Larger richness was generally estimated for naive than memory subsets.

The CDR3 totals 13 residues. V was pared by 5 bases and J by 12 bases, with 12 bases of the junction left unmatched. In germline, CDR1 is SGHVS, CDR2 FQNEAQ. Assay used: immunoSEQ multiplex PCR; TCRdb lists only in-frame clones, some missing. The profile shows hundreds of thousands of clones, 90% to 96% of them singletons. Regarding this clone: Antigen: not known.

What was sequenced was naive CD4+ T cells sorted from blood. Subset specified: CD45RA+ positively selected. The receptor's source is a young woman in good health. The rearrangement joins TRBV7-8 to TRBJ2-7, with 8 bases that match TRBD2. CDR3 DNA sequence: TGTGCCAGCAGCCAATCGCCAGCGGGAGCCCGGTACTTC. Amino acids: CASSQSPAGARYF.